The source of this TCR beta chain is a study of blood T cell repertoires in COVID-19. The wider study: COVID-19 samples from acute and convalescent phases originated in the United States, Italy and Spain. T cells, B-cell-depleted T cells, or PBMCs provided the cDNA or gDNA that served as material.

Under the authors' procedure: Reference gene primer amplification gave estimated nucleated cell counts. Data came from immunoSEQ multiplex PCR; TCRdb stores just in-frame clones and leaves some out. V, J and clone size are those of that table, while D and trimming were read from the DNA. The table includes more than 150,000 clones, approximately 80% detected once. V gave up 6 bases and J gave up 13 bases; unmatched junction bases: 17. CDR1 SQVTM and CDR2 ANQGSEA come from the germline V gene. The CDR3 consists of 13 residues. The sequenced sample consisted of peripheral blood. The chain links TRBV29-1 to TRBJ1-2; TRBD1 matches at 7 bases. This TCR derives from a woman aged 80 or over with acute or convalescent COVID-19. Written as DNA, the CDR3 is TGCAGCGTACGCCTCCAGGGACAGAACCCTCTCACCTTC. Amino acids: CSVRLQGQNPLTF.